A selection of T cell receptor beta chains follows, all from one sample in a study of CD8+CD57+ T cells in acquired aplastic anemia. TCRdb redid the calling of the reads with MiXCR, one entry per CDR3 protein. The table includes 270,000 or so distinct CDR3 sequences, less than 85% detected once. Material for sequencing was sorted CD4+, CD8+, or CD8+CD57+ T cells (not recorded which) from PBMCs. The receptors derive from a human donor with aplastic anemia. Each CDR3 is given with its conserved first and last residue. D genes are given only for firm matches. Size values are once, few and many counts, or a class for expanded clones, and some rows have none.

TRBJ1-2,.,TRBV9,.,CASSLGRDGLVSRYTF,TGTGCCAGCAGCTTGGGGAGGGACGGGCTAGTATCTCGCTACACCTTC
TRBJ2-5,.,TRBV7-2,.,CASGKGGRETQYF,TGTGCCAGCGGCAAGGGGGGCCGGGAGACCCAGTACTTC
TRBJ2-3,many,TRBV9,.,CASSADSASYNSQYF,TGTGCCAGCAGCGCCGACAGCGCCTCCTATAATTCACAGTATTTT
TRBJ2-3,.,TRBV7-9,.,CASSLAERLKSSSF,TGTGCCAGCAGCTTAGCCGAGCGGCTGAAGAGCAGTTCTTTT
TRBJ2-3,.,TRBV7-3,.,CASSLEGGHTHTQYF,TGCGCCAGCAGCTTGGAGGGGGGGCACACACATACGCAGTATTTT
TRBJ1-5,.,TRBV24-1,.,CASSLRKTSNQPQHF,TGTGCCAGCAGCCTCAGGAAAACAAGCAATCAGCCCCAGCATTTT
TRBJ2-3,.,TRBV7-8,.,CASSLGGAANTQF,TGTGCCAGCAGCTTAGGGGGCGCAGCCAATACGCAGTTT
TRBJ2-7,.,TRBV15,.,CATSRGSEPDEQYF,TGTGCCACCAGCAGAGGCAGCGAGCCAGACGAGCAGTACTTC
TRBJ2-5,.,TRBV7-8,TRBD2,CVSSLAGGETQYF,TGTGTCAGCAGCTTAGCGGGAGGAGAGACCCAGTACTTC
TRBJ2-3,.,TRBV19,.,CASSIAGGAYTQQF,TGTGCCAGTAGTATAGCTGGCGGTGCCTACACTCAGCAGTTT
TRBJ2-3,.,TRBV7-8,TRBD1,CASGFRRNGTAHF,TGTGCCAGCGGCTTCCGTCGAAACGGGACAGCCCATTTC
TRBJ2-4,.,TRBV7-9,.,CASSFQRIQYF,TGTGCCAGCAGCTTTCAAAGAATTCAGTACTTC
TRBJ2-5,.,TRBV11-3,TRBD2,CASSLAGGQTQYF,TGTGCCAGCAGCTTAGCGGGAGGACAGACCCAGTACTTC
TRBJ2-5,.,TRBV29-1,.,CSVVQSETQYF,TGCAGCGTTGTTCAGTCCGAGACCCAGTACTTC
TRBJ1-6,.,TRBV7-8,.,CASSSDSTDSPLHF,TGTGCCAGCAGCTCAGACAGTACGGATTCACCCCTCCACTTT
TRBJ2-5,.,TRBV5-6,.,CVSSVERDQETQYF,TGTGTCAGCAGCGTGGAGAGGGACCAAGAGACCCAGTACTTC
TRBJ2-7,.,TRBV15,.,CATSRSPGESYEQYF,TGTGCCACCAGCAGATCCCCGGGGGAGTCCTACGAGCAGTACTTC
TRBJ2-3,few,TRBV5-6,TRBD1,CASSDRGPDTQYF,TGTGCCAGTAGCGACAGGGGGCCAGATACGCAGTATTTT
TRBJ1-5,.,TRBV2,.,CASGEACSDQPQHF,TGTGCCAGCGGGGAAGCTTGTAGCGATCAGCCCCAGCATTTT
TRBJ1-1,.,TRBV7-2,.,CASSTALTVNTEAFF,TGTGCCAGCAGCACGGCTCTGACAGTGAACACTGAAGCTTTCTTT
TRBJ2-7,.,TRBV24-1,.,CATSDTGDEQYF,TGTGCCACCAGTGATACGGGAGACGAGCAGTACTTC
TRBJ2-5,once,TRBV9,.,CAVRGAGDTQYF,TGTGCCGTCCGTGGGGCTGGGGACACTCAGTACTTC
TRBJ2-3,.,TRBV15,.,CATSALDGIEDTQYF,TGTGCCACCAGCGCCCTTGACGGGATCGAGGATACGCAGTATTTT
TRBJ1-5,.,TRBV2,.,CASGDADSNQPQHF,TGTGCCAGCGGTGACGCCGATAGCAATCAGCCCCAGCATTTT
TRBJ2-1,.,TRBV20-1,.,CSARGATDNEQFF,TGCAGTGCTAGAGGGGCCACCGACAATGAGCAGTTCTTC
TRBJ2-4,.,TRBV11-3,.,CASSLGGQVGKNIQYF,TGTGCCAGCAGCTTAGGGGGGCAAGTAGGCAAAAACATTCAGTACTTC
TRBJ2-5,.,TRBV15,.,CATSRAFSQETQYF,TGTGCCACCAGCAGAGCTTTTAGCCAAGAGACCCAGTACTTC
TRBJ2-5,.,TRBV9,.,CASSLGVLGDQTQYF,TGTGCCAGCAGCTTAGGGGTCCTGGGAGATCAGACCCAGTACTTC
TRBJ2-7,.,TRBV19,TRBD1,CASSPRTGSEQYF,TGTGCCAGCAGCCCCCGGACAGGGAGCGAGCAGTACTTC
TRBJ1-5,.,TRBV7-6,.,CASSSARGHDTQHF,TGTGCCAGCAGCTCAGCGAGAGGGCACGATACGCAGCATTTT
TRBJ1-1,.,TRBV15,.,CASSEYRSNTTAFF,TGCGCCAGCAGCGAATACAGAAGCAACACTACAGCTTTCTTT
TRBJ2-5,.,TRBV7-3,.,CAVLGGAEMEYF,TGTGCCGTTCTTGGGGGGGCGGAGATGGAGTACTTC
TRBJ1-1,.,TRBV19,TRBD1,CASSILNRGLNTEAFF,TGTGCCAGTAGTATACTAAACAGGGGGCTGAACACTGAAGCTTTCTTT
TRBJ2-6,.,TRBV7-3,.,CASRRQANSGEHGLTF,TGTGCCAGCAGAAGACAGGCCAACTCCGGGGAACACGGCCTGACTTTC
TRBJ1-2,once,TRBV9,.,CASSARDSGMDTGYTF,TGTGCCAGCAGCGCCCGGGATAGCGGAATGGATACGGGCTACACCTTC
TRBJ1-6,.,TRBV7-9,TRBD1,CASSQWQGGSDAPLHF,TGTGCCAGCAGCCAGTGGCAAGGGGGCTCTGACGCGCCCCTCCACTTT
TRBJ2-5,.,TRBV9,.,CASSVGGSEETQYF,TGTGCCAGCAGCGTAGGGGGGTCCGAAGAGACCCAGTACTTC
TRBJ2-3,once,TRBV2,.,CASAQGGTDTQYF,TGTGCCAGCGCACAAGGGGGGACAGATACGCAGTATTTT
TRBJ2-3,.,TRBV2,TRBD2,CASSVAGGPNAQYF,TGTGCCAGCAGTGTAGCGGGAGGTCCCAATGCGCAGTATTTT